The T cell receptor beta chain described here comes from a study of T cells in Graves' hyperthyroidism and ophthalmopathy. Uncontrolled infection, other autoimmune disease, pregnancy or lactation led to exclusion. TCR beta CDR3 regions were amplified from RNA transcripts. A set of HTBI primers served as the primers for a first-round RT-PCR of the TCR CDR3. TCRdb used MiXCR to reprocess the multiplex PCR reads, holding one entry per CDR3 protein. The table shows 550,000 to 700,000 distinct CDR3 sequences, with roughly 14% occurring only once. This clonotype was detected ten times or more. Its antigen is not known. The CDR3 is made up of 15 amino acids. Trimming removed 4 bases at V and 0 bases at J, with 7 bases between. Overall study results and limits: Also found in blood were most expanded thyroid clonotypes above 0.001.

Input material: blood. V gene TRBV12-3 or TRBV12-4 combines with J gene TRBJ2-6; possibly TRBD1 or TRBD2 for D (5 bases each). The clonotype comes from a woman between 40 and 55 years old with Graves' ophthalmopathy. In DNA form, the CDR3 reads TGTGCCAGCAGTTCAGGGAGCTCTGGGGCCAACGTCCTGACTTTC. Its translation is CASSSGSSGANVLTF.